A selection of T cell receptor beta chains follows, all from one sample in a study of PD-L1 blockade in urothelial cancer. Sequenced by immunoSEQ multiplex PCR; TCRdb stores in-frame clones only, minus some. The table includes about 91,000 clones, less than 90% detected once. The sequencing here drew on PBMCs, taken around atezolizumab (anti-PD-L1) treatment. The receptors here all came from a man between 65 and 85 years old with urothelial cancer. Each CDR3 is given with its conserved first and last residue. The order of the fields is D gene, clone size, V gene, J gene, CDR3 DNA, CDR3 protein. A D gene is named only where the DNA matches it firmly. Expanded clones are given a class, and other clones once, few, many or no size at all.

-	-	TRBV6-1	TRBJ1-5	TGTGCCAGCAGGAGGAGGGCAGACCATCAGCCCCAGCATTTT	CASRRRADHQPQHF
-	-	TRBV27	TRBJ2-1	TGTGCCAGACCCCCGCGGCAGGGTTGGCATGAGCAGTTCTTC	CARPPRQGWHEQFF
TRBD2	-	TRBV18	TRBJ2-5	TGTGCCAGCTCACCCCTAGCGGGGACTACAGAGACCCAGTACTTC	CASSPLAGTTETQYF
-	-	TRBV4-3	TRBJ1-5	TGCGCCAGCCCCGTTTCGGGGGTCGACCATCAGCCCCAGCATTTT	CASPVSGVDHQPQHF
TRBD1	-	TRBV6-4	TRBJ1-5	TGTGCCAGCAGTGACGGGACAGATACCTTGCATTTT	CASSDGTDTLHF
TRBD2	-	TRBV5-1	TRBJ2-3	TGCGCCAGCAGCCCCCAGATTTTGGCGGGGGGGAGCACAGATACGCAGTATTTT	CASSPQILAGGSTDTQYF
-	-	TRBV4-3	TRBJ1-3	TGCGCCAGCAGCCAAACAGGTCCTGGCTCTGGAAACACCATATATTTT	CASSQTGPGSGNTIYF
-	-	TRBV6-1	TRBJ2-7	TGTGCCAGCAGTGAAAGCAGGGTGACCCACGAGCAGTACTTC	CASSESRVTHEQYF
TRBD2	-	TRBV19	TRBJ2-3	TGTGCCAGTGGGACTAGCGGGGGGGCCGGTACGCAGTATTTT	CASGTSGGAGTQYF
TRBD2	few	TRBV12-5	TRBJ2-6	TGTGCTAGTGGTCCCCAGCGGGGCTCATCTGGGGCCAACGTCCTGACTTTC	CASGPQRGSSGANVLTF
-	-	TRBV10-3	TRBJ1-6	TGTGCCATCAGTGGCACGGCGGGGGGGGAATATTCACCCCTCCACTTT	CAISGTAGGEYSPLHF
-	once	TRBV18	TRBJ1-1	TGTGCCAGCTCACCAGAGGCAGGGCCCACTGAAGCTTTCTTT	CASSPEAGPTEAFF
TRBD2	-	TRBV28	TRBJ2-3	TGTGCCAGCAGTTCGAGCGGGAGCCCCACAGATACGCAGTATTTT	CASSSSGSPTDTQYF
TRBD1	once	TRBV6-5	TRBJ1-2	TGTGCCAGCAGCCCGGGACAGTTCTATGGCTACACCTTC	CASSPGQFYGYTF
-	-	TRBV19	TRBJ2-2	TGTGCCAGTAGTCCTTCCAGGGTCGGGGAGCTGTTTTTT	CASSPSRVGELFF
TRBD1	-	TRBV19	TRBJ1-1	TGTGCCAGTAGTGGGACAGGGGGTATGAACACTGAAGCTTTCTTT	CASSGTGGMNTEAFF